The clone carrying this T cell receptor (beta chain) was recorded many times. Its target is unknown. The data were obtained in a study of T cell repertoires in cytomegalovirus infection. For the study at large: Public TCR beta signatures marked donors with CMV infection and the matching HLA. Study-wide results and limits: CMV carriers with the relevant HLA were identified by cumulative public TCR beta family frequency.

MiXCR was run by TCRdb on the reads, yielding one entry per CDR3 protein. Among about 400,000 distinct CDR3 sequences listed, 15% to 20% were seen once. Material for sequencing was PBMCs. The clonotype originates from a human donor in good health (CMV status not recorded). Some clones in this sample may be carry-over from other donors' samples.

The CDR3 sequence is CASRSGGGSQASGSNEQFF. CDR3 bases: TGTGCCAGCAGATCAGGGGGAGGGTCCCAGGCTAGCGGGAGCAATGAGCAGTTCTTC. The V and J genes are TRBV7-2 and TRBJ2-1; 10 positions match TRBD2. V shed 6 bases and J 6 bases; nucleotides not matched to a gene: 20. This CDR3 region has 19 residues. Germline-derived CDR1 and CDR2 are SGHTA and FQGNSA.